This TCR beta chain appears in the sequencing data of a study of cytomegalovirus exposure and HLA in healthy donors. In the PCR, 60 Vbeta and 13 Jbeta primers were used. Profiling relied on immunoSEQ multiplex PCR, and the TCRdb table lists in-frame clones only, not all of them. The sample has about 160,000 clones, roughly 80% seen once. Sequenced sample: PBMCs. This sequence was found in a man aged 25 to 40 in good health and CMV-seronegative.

The CDR3 DNA is TGTGCCAGCAGCGCGATCGACAGGCAAGCTGGAAACACCATATATTTT. Translation gives CASSAIDRQAGNTIYF. The chain carries TRBV9 and TRBJ1-3; a possible D gene is TRBD1 (6 bases). The CDR3 spans 16 residues. Trimming removed 3 bases at V and 2 bases at J, with 15 bases between. Germline V gene sequence: CDR1 SGDLS, CDR2 YYNGEE.